This is a list of T cell receptor beta chains from one sample in a study of naive and memory T cell subsets. TCRdb re-analysed the UMI-ligation and nested PCR reads in MiXCR, keeping a single row per CDR3 protein. The repertoire holds 90,000 to 120,000 distinct CDR3 sequences, with about 14% as singletons. The sequencing sample was made of naive CD8+ T cells from blood. The source of these receptors is a human donor in good health. Both conserved end residues are part of each CDR3. A D gene is named only where the DNA matches it firmly. A clone size is listed for some rows: how often the clone was seen (once, few, many), or a class if it is expanded.

d_gene | abundance | j_gene | v_gene | CDR3nt | CDR3aa
TRBD1 | few | TRBJ1-1 | TRBV10-3 | TGTGCCATCAGTGAACCAGGGACAGGGGTCGCTGAAGCTTTCTTT | CAISEPGTGVAEAFF
NA | many | TRBJ2-3 | TRBV27 | TGTGCCAGCAGCCATTTCACAAGGCCTGATACGCAGTATTTT | CASSHFTRPDTQYF
NA | NA | TRBJ1-5 | TRBV28 | TGTGCCAGCTGCCGCCTAGGTCAGCCCCAGCATTTT | CASCRLGQPQHF
NA | NA | TRBJ2-1 | TRBV5-1 | TGCGCCCCACCACCCTGCTCCTACAATGAGCAGTTCTTC | CAPPPCSYNEQFF
NA | few | TRBJ1-2 | TRBV29-1 | TGCAGCGTTGAAGACGGAATTCACTATGGCTACACCTTC | CSVEDGIHYGYTF
TRBD1 | NA | TRBJ1-5 | TRBV19 | TGTGCCAGTAGTACCAGAGGGACAGTTAATCAGCCCCAGCATTTT | CASSTRGTVNQPQHF
TRBD2 | few | TRBJ2-1 | TRBV7-8 | TGTGCCAGCAGCTTAGTTGGGCTAGCGGGGGGGGAAGGGGTGTTC | CASSLVGLAGGEGVF
TRBD2 | NA | TRBJ2-2 | TRBV6-1 | TGTGCCAGCAGCCGGGACTATAACACCGGGGAGCTGTTTTTT | CASSRDYNTGELFF
NA | many | TRBJ2-3 | TRBV2 | TGTGCCAGCAGTGAAGAAACAACAGATACGCAGTATTTT | CASSEETTDTQYF
NA | NA | TRBJ1-5 | TRBV2 | TGTGCCAGCAGTGAGGGCGGGGGCAACAATCAGCCCCAGCATTTT | CASSEGGGNNQPQHF
NA | few | TRBJ2-1 | TRBV7-9 | TGTGCCAGCAGCCCGACCGGCGATGAGCAGTTCTTC | CASSPTGDEQFF
TRBD2 | NA | TRBJ2-3 | TRBV7-9 | TGTGCCAGCAGCTTACGAGCGGGAGTTGTCGATACGCAGTATTTT | CASSLRAGVVDTQYF
TRBD1 | few | TRBJ2-1 | TRBV7-9 | TGTGCCAGCAGCCGGGTAGGACAGGGGGCAGGTGATGAGCAGTTCTTC | CASSRVGQGAGDEQFF
NA | NA | TRBJ2-1 | TRBV7-2 | TGTGCCAGCAGCTTAGTTCCCCATAGCTCCTACAATGAGCAGTTCTTC | CASSLVPHSSYNEQFF
NA | many | TRBJ2-7 | TRBV4-1 | TGCGCCAGCAGCCAAGAAGTCGGGCTATCCTACGAGCAGTACTTC | CASSQEVGLSYEQYF
NA | NA | TRBJ1-2 | TRBV28 | TGTGCCAGCAGTTTAAACAGTAACTATGGCTACACCTTC | CASSLNSNYGYTF
TRBD1 | many | TRBJ2-5 | TRBV3-1 | TGTGCCAGCAGCCACCTACAGGGGGCTGAAGAGACCCAGTACTTC | CASSHLQGAEETQYF